This T cell receptor (beta chain) was found in a study of blood T cell repertoires in COVID-19. TCRdb keeps only in-frame clones here, not all; method: immunoSEQ multiplex PCR. This table has 290,000 or so clones, roughly 86% appearing once. The V gene's germline CDR1 is SGHRS and CDR2 YFSETQ. Trimming removed 0 bases at V and 3 bases at J, with 12 bases between. This CDR3 has 15 residues. V usage is TRBV5-1 and J usage is TRBJ1-1; the D gene is possibly TRBD1 (6 bases). The sequencing sample was made of peripheral blood. This TCR derives from a man in his 70s with acute or convalescent COVID-19. Written as DNA, the CDR3 is TGCGCCAGCAGCTTGGATGAGGGGGTTTACACTGAAGCTTTCTTT. Translated: CASSLDEGVYTEAFF.